Given below is one T cell receptor beta chain in context. A quantity of about 0.5 to 1 ug RNA underwent reverse transcription using random hexamers. Multiplex PCR with immunoSEQ amplified the TCR beta CDR3 across 54 Vbeta and 13 Jbeta. TCRdb reanalysed the immunoSEQ multiplex PCR reads using MiXCR and keeps one entry per CDR3 protein. The sample consists of 110,000 or so distinct CDR3 sequences, roughly 94% of them appearing once. The CDR3 covers 15 residues. Trimming removed 5 bases at V and 8 bases at J, with 20 bases between. Germline V gene lookup returns CDR1 LNHDA and CDR2 SQIVND (reference sequence). The data were obtained in a study of CD8 T cells in Susac syndrome.

The sequence was obtained from a human donor in good health. The sequencing input was CD4+ T cells from PBMCs. The V gene is TRBV19, the J gene TRBJ2-3; D tentatively reads TRBD1 or TRBD2 (5 bases each). CDR3 sequence reads: CASSAGTPGRGTQYF. The CDR3 region has the DNA TGTGCCAGTAGTGCCGGGACCCCGGGACGAGGTACGCAGTATTTT. Full variable domain (remainder filled in from reference TRBV19 and TRBJ2-3): DGGITQSPKYLFRKEGQNVTLSCEQNLNHDAMYWYRQDPGQGLRLIYYSQIVNDFQKGDIAEGYSVSREKKESFPLTVTSAQKNPTAFYLCASSAGTPGRGTQYFGPGTRLTVL.